This T cell receptor (beta chain) emerged from a study of molecular identifiers for immune sequencing clone quantification. About the research overall: In replicates, RNA from roughly 21,000 or 96,000 naive CD8 cells was split five ways, four sequenced.

Germline assignment: CDR1 PRHDT and CDR2 FYEKMQ (reference sequence). There are 14 residues in the CDR3. Study-level points and caveats: In naive cells, under 1% of molecules belonged to clones above 20 RNA copies, against over 99% in effector cells.

In preparing bulk TCR libraries, previously described methods and listed TCR primers were used. TCRdb ran MiXCR on the PCR reads and lists one entry per CDR3 protein. The sample lists 80,000 to 95,000 distinct CDR3 sequences; roughly 19% were seen once. As regards this clonotype: Its antigen is unknown. With a much larger clone just one base away, this may be a read error.

CD8+CD4-CCR7+CD45RA+ sorting gave the naive CD8 T cells. This rearrangement joins TRBV13 to TRBJ2-5; D unresolved. Specimen: naive CD8+ T cells from blood, with Jurkat cell RNA spiked in. The sample's subset: FACS-sorted CD8+CD4-CCR7+CD45RA+ naive T cells. The TCR sequence derives from a human donor in good health. Some libraries in this study had Jurkat cell RNA spiked in. This CDR3 reads CSSSNGGYQETQYF. DNA of the CDR3: TGTTCCAGCAGCAACGGTGGCTACCAAGAGACCCAGTACTTC.